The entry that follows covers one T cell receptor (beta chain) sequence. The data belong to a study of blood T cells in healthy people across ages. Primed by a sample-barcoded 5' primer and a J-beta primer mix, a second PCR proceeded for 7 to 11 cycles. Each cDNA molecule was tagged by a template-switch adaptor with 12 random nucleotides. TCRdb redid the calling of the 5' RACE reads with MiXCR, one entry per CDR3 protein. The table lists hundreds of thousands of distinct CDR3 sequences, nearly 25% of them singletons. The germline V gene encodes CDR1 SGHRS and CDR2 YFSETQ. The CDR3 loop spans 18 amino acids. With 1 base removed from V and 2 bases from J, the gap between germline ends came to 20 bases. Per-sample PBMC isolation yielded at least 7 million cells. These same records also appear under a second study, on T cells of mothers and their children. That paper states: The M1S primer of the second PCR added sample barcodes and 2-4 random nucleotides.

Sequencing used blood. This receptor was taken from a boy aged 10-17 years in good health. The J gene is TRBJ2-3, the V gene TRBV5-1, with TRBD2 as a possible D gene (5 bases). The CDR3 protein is CASSLLASARGSTDTQYF. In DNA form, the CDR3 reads TGCGCCAGCAGCTTGTTAGCGTCGGCCCGGGGATCCACAGATACGCAGTATTTT.